The following is a T cell receptor beta chain sequence with its context. Only in-frame clones appear in the TCRdb table, and some are missing; sequencing was by immunoSEQ multiplex PCR. In the table there are more than 300,000 clones, roughly 80% of which are singletons. These data come from a study of blood T cell repertoires in COVID-19. This CDR3 contains 16 residues. The germline gives CDR1 LGHNA, CDR2 YNFKEQ. Between the trimmed V and J ends, which lost 1 base and 1 base, there was a span of 13 bases. Cohorts were assigned according to the clinical history that participants reported. Either two negative PCRs, clearance, or symptom resolution qualified Cohort 3 donors as recovered.

Sequenced input: PBMCs or T cells enriched from blood (not recorded which). The rearrangement joins TRBV4-2 to TRBJ1-1; TRBD1 might be the D (5 bases). This clonotype was obtained from a woman in her fifties or sixties who had recovered from COVID-19. In DNA form, the CDR3 reads TGTGCCAGCAGCCAAGGGCAGGGCTTAAAGAACACTGAAGCTTTCTTT. This codes for CASSQGQGLKNTEAFF.